The sequence of this TCR beta chain was determined in a study of post-analysis software for immune sequencing data. Study-level results: Multiple sclerosis patients showed significantly lower normalized Chao1 diversity than controls did. In patients, five or six TRBV segments were more frequent than in controls, with TRBV5-6, TRBV5-1 and TRBV20-1 among them.

This CDR3 contains 16 residues. The germline V gene encodes CDR1 DFQATT and CDR2 SNEGSKA (reference sequence). Trimming stripped 2 bases from V and 3 bases from J, with 17 bases between. Every TCR beta cDNA library bore unique molecular identifiers. TCRdb independently ran MiXCR on the PCR reads; one entry per CDR3 protein. Of about 380,000 distinct CDR3 sequences listed, approximately 33% are singletons. Regarding this clonotype: Its cognate antigen is unknown.

Material: blood. V gene TRBV20-1 combines with J gene TRBJ2-4; D is possibly TRBD1 (5 bases). This TCR derives from a girl aged 5 to 17 with multiple sclerosis. The CDR3 is CSARSQDTLGKNIQYF. CDR3 coding DNA: TGCAGTGCTAGATCCCAGGACACCCTAGGCAAAAACATTCAGTACTTC.